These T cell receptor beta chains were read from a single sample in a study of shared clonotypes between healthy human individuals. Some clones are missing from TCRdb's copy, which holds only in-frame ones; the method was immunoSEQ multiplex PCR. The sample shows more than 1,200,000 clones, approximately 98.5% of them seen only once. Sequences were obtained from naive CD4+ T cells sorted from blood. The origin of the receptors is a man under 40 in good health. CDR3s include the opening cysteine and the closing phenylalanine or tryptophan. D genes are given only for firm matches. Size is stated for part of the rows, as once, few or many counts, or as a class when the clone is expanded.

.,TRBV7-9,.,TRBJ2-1,CASSLYRSEQFF,TGTGCCAGCAGCTTATATAGGAGTGAGCAGTTCTTC
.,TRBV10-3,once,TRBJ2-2,CAISESAGNTGELFF,TGTGCCATCAGTGAGTCGGCGGGGAACACCGGGGAGCTGTTTTTT
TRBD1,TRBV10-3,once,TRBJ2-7,CAISEPDRGRSYEQYF,TGTGCCATCAGTGAACCTGACAGGGGGCGATCCTACGAGCAGTACTTC
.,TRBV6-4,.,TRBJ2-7,CASSADRSSYEQYF,TGTGCCAGCAGTGCCGACAGGAGCTCCTACGAGCAGTACTTC
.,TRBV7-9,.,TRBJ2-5,CASSRRRTTEKETQYF,TGTGCCAGCAGCCGGCGAAGGACTACTGAAAAAGAGACCCAGTACTTC
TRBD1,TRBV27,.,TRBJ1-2,CASSLNRGSNGYTF,TGTGCCAGCAGTTTAAACAGGGGTAGTAATGGCTACACCTTC
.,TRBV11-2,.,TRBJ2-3,CASSFPLASANTDTQYF,TGTGCCAGCAGCTTCCCTCTGGCTAGCGCGAACACAGATACGCAGTATTTT
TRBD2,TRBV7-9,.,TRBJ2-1,CASSRSGRANEQFF,TGTGCCAGCAGCCGAAGCGGGAGGGCGAATGAGCAGTTCTTC
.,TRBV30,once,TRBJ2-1,CAWSVSFFGEQFF,TGTGCCTGGAGTGTAAGTTTTTTCGGGGAGCAGTTCTTC
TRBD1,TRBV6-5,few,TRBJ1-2,CASSYDRESGGYTF,TGTGCCAGCAGTTACGACAGGGAAAGTGGAGGCTACACCTTC
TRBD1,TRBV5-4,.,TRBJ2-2,CASSLALTGSTGELFF,TGTGCCAGCAGCTTGGCCTTGACAGGGAGCACCGGGGAGCTGTTTTTT
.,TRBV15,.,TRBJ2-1,CATSRDLGGGPGNEQFF,TGTGCCACCAGCAGAGATCTAGGGGGAGGGCCAGGGAATGAGCAGTTCTTC
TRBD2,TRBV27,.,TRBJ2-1,CASSGISGRALIGEQFF,TGTGCCAGCTCAGGTATTAGCGGGAGGGCCCTCATCGGTGAGCAGTTCTTC
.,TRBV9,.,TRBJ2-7,CASSVAGTAAYEQYF,TGTGCCAGCAGCGTTGCCGGGACTGCCGCCTACGAGCAGTACTTC
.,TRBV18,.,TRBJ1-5,CASSPLRNQPQHF,TGTGCCAGCTCGCCCCTTCGAAATCAGCCCCAGCATTTT
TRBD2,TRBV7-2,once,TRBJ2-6,CASRRASGTSGTGANVLTF,TGTGCCAGCAGACGCGCCTCCGGGACTAGCGGGACCGGGGCCAACGTCCTGACTTTC
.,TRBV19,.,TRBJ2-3,CASSIVLASTDTQYF,TGTGCCAGTAGTATAGTCCTAGCGAGCACAGATACGCAGTATTTT
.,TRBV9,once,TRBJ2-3,CASSVARRPPPADTQYF,TGTGCCAGCAGCGTAGCTAGGCGCCCGCCCCCCGCAGATACGCAGTATTTT
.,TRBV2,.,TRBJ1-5,CASRVGGSQPQHF,TGTGCCAGCAGGGTCGGCGGGAGTCAGCCCCAGCATTTT
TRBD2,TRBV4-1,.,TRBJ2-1,CASSQEGRLAGVYNEQFF,TGCGCCAGCAGCCAAGAAGGTCGACTAGCGGGGGTATACAATGAGCAGTTCTTC
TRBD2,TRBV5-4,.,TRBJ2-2,CASRIRTSGNTGELFF,TGTGCCAGCAGAATAAGGACTAGCGGAAACACCGGGGAGCTGTTTTTT
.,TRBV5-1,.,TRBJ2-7,CASSRDTYYEQYF,TGCGCCAGCAGTAGGGACACTTACTACGAGCAGTACTTC
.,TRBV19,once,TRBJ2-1,CASSIRDFLNNEQFF,TGTGCCAGTAGTATCCGGGACTTCCTAAACAATGAGCAGTTCTTC
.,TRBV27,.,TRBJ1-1,CASSLSIGLNTEAFF,TGTGCCAGCAGTTTATCGATAGGGTTGAACACTGAAGCTTTCTTT
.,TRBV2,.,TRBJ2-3,CASSGQGQDTQYF,TGTGCCAGCAGTGGGCAGGGTCAAGATACGCAGTATTTT
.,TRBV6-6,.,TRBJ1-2,CASRMGPYGYTF,TGTGCCAGCAGGATGGGACCCTATGGCTACACCTTC
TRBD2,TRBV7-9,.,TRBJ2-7,CASSREGLAGDGSDF,TGTGCCAGCAGCCGAGAGGGACTAGCGGGAGACGGCTCGGACTTC
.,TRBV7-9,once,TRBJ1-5,CASSLSTGYSNQPQHF,TGTGCCAGCAGCTTATCCACGGGGTATAGCAATCAGCCCCAGCATTTT
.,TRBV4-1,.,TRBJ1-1,CASSQVRGEAFF,TGCGCCAGCAGCCAAGTCCGGGGTGAAGCTTTCTTT
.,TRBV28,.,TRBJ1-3,CASSSVRGSSGNTIYF,TGTGCCAGCAGCTCGGTCCGGGGGAGCTCTGGAAACACCATATATTTT
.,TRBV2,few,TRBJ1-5,CASSEFMRTNQPQHF,TGTGCCAGCAGTGAGTTTATGAGAACCAATCAGCCCCAGCATTTT
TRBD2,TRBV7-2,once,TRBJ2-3,CASSLGEGRGTDTQYF,TGTGCCAGCAGCTTAGGGGAGGGCCGGGGCACAGATACGCAGTATTTT
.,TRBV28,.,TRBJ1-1,CASSLFPGNTEAFF,TGTGCCAGCAGTTTATTCCCTGGGAACACTGAAGCTTTCTTT
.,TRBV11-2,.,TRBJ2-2,CASSWAGLAKNTGELFF,TGTGCCAGCAGCTGGGCGGGGCTAGCGAAGAACACCGGGGAGCTGTTTTTT
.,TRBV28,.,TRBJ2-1,CASFTGTSNNEQFF,TGTGCCAGCTTCACCGGGACTTCCAACAATGAGCAGTTCTTC
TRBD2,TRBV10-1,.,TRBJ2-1,CASTGGAPYNEQFF,TGCGCCAGCACCGGGGGGGCCCCCTACAATGAGCAGTTCTTC
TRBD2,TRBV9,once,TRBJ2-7,CASSVGTPGGRGHIVYEQYF,TGTGCCAGCAGCGTAGGCACTCCGGGCGGGAGAGGGCATATCGTCTACGAGCAGTACTTC
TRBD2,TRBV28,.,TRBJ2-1,CASSPTSRSSYNEQFF,TGTGCCAGCAGCCCGACTAGCAGGAGCTCCTACAATGAGCAGTTCTTC
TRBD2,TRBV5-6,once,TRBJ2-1,CASSLRWSSGRVYNEQFF,TGTGCCAGCAGCTTGCGGTGGTCTAGCGGGAGGGTTTACAATGAGCAGTTCTTC
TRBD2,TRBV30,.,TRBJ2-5,CAWSVLAGGPGETQYF,TGTGCCTGGAGTGTACTCGCGGGAGGGCCAGGGGAGACCCAGTACTTC
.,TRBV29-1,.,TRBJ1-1,CSVVRGLNTEAFF,TGCAGCGTTGTACGGGGACTGAACACTGAAGCTTTCTTT
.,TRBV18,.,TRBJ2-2,CASSPLDSNGELFF,TGTGCCAGCTCACCCCTAGACAGCAACGGGGAGCTGTTTTTT
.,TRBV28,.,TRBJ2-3,CASSLFGSTDTQYF,TGTGCCAGCAGTTTGTTCGGTAGCACAGATACGCAGTATTTT
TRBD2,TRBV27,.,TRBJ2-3,CASKTVLPNSLAGGKGTDTQYF,TGTGCCAGCAAGACCGTCCTACCGAACTCTCTAGCGGGAGGGAAGGGCACAGATACGCAGTATTTT